One sample yielded the 18 T cell receptor beta chains listed below, sequenced in a study of blood T cell repertoires in COVID-19. Measured with immunoSEQ multiplex PCR; TCRdb has only the in-frame clones, and not every one. The repertoire holds fewer than 250,000 clones, with roughly four fifths as singletons. Sequencing was carried out using peripheral blood. Receptor source: a woman aged 80 or older with acute or convalescent COVID-19.

The rearrangement uses TRBV7-9 and TRBJ2-1; 10 nucleotides align to TRBD1. Germline V gene sequence: CDR1 SEHNR, CDR2 FQNEAQ (reference sequence). CDR3 length: 15 amino acids. After removal of 4 bases from V and 9 bases from J, the junction contained 9 bases not matched to a gene. DNA for the CDR3: TGTGCCAGCAGCTCCCTTCTGGGACAGGGGAGTGAGCAGTTCTTC. Translating gives CASSSLLGQGSEQFF.

V and J are TRBV25-1 and TRBJ2-1; 13 bases map to TRBD2. Unmatched junction bases numbered 13, after V lost 2 bases and J lost 9 bases. The germline V gene has CDR1 MGHDK and CDR2 SYGVNS. The CDR3 length is 18 residues. The DNA for the CDR3 is TGTGCCAGCAGTGAACTTGGGACTAGCGGGGAAAGGAGCGGTGAGCAGTTCTTC. It translates to CASSELGTSGERSGEQFF.

The CDR3: CSARQGLNTEAFF. The CDR3 DNA follows: TGCAGCGCTCGACAGGGTTTGAACACTGAAGCTTTCTTT. The J gene is TRBJ1-1, the V gene TRBV29-1; 7 nucleotides line up with TRBD1. V was pared by 7 bases and J by 0 bases, with 5 bases of the junction left unmatched. CDR1 and CDR2 (germline): SQVTM, ANQGSEA. CDR3 length: 13 amino acids.

This clone was seen only once. J is TRBJ2-3 and V is TRBV4-3, with 15 bases aligning to TRBD2. The CDR3 spans 17 residues. Germline V gene data show CDR1 as LGHNA and CDR2 as YSLEER. V dropped 3 bases and J dropped 3; count of bases not matched to a gene: 4. The CDR3 region has the DNA TGCGCCAGCAGCCAGATGGGGACTAGCGGGGGGACAGATACGCAGTATTTT. Amino acids: CASSQMGTSGGTDTQYF.

The chain employs TRBV5-5 and TRBJ1-1, with D perhaps TRBD1 (5 bases). The CDR3 has 14 amino acids. In germline, CDR1 is SGHKS, CDR2 YYEKEE (reference sequence). V was pared by 2 bases and J by 6 bases, with 14 bases between. The CDR3 bases are TGTGCCAGCAGCTTTCCCAGGGATTTCGCTGAAGCTTTCTTT. Its protein product is CASSFPRDFAEAFF.

The V call is TRBV19, the J call TRBJ2-1; TRBD2 aligns across 7 bases. V was pared by 5 bases and J by 8 bases, with 15 bases of the junction left unmatched. CDR3 length: 16 amino acids. The germline CDR1 and CDR2 sequences are LNHDA and SQIVND (reference sequence). CDR3 sequence: CASSPGGLTSSDEQFF. The CDR3 DNA reads as TGTGCCAGTAGTCCTGGGGGACTAACTTCGAGCGATGAGCAGTTCTTC.

This CDR3 is CASSVGSGRAKNEQFF. As DNA, the CDR3 is TGTGCCAGCAGCGTAGGGAGCGGGAGGGCCAAGAATGAGCAGTTCTTC. V usage is TRBV9 and J usage is TRBJ2-1; 10 positions match TRBD2. V lost 0 bases to trimming and J lost 7 bases; unmatched junction nucleotides: 7. CDR1 and CDR2 (germline): SGDLS, YYNGEE. This CDR3 spans 16 amino acids.

This clone was seen once. The chain is built from TRBV30 and TRBJ1-6; 8 bases are a match to TRBD1. Germline loops: CDR1 GTSNPN, CDR2 SVGIG (reference sequence). V dropped 3 bases and J dropped 9; count of bases not matched to a gene: 7. The CDR3 runs 14 residues. The CDR3 reads CAWRAGTGGSPLHF. CDR3 nucleotides: TGTGCCTGGAGAGCCGGGACAGGTGGTTCACCCCTCCACTTT. The variable domain in full, with the rest retrieved from reference TRBV30 and TRBJ1-6, is SQTIHQWPATLVQPVGSPLSLECTVEGTSNPNLYWYRQAAGRGLQLLFYSVGIGQISSEVPQNLSASRPQDRQFILSSKKLLLSDSGFYLCAWRAGTGGSPLHFGNGTRLTVT.

The CDR3 sequence is CASSVGGGPLGYTF. Here the CDR3 DNA reads TGTGCCAGCAGCGTAGGGGGGGGCCCTCTTGGCTACACCTTC. The chain is built from TRBV9 and TRBJ1-2, with D perhaps TRBD1 (6 bases). Trimming left V 0 bases short and J 7 bases short, with 13 bases between. The CDR3 sequence is 14 residues long. Germline assignment: CDR1 SGDLS and CDR2 YYNGEE.

The genes are TRBV2 and TRBJ2-1; TRBD2 matches at 11 bases. This CDR3 is 14 amino acids long. V was clipped by 8 bases and J by 8 bases; unmatched bases: 8. CDR1 is SNHLY, CDR2 FYNNEI, per germline. CDR3 sequence reads: CASRPTLAGDEQFF. CDR3 bases: TGTGCCAGCCGGCCGACACTAGCGGGAGATGAGCAGTTCTTC.

The V and J genes are TRBV19 and TRBJ2-1, with D maybe TRBD2 (6 bases). Trimming removed 8 bases at V and 5 bases at J, with 19 bases between. Germline assignment: CDR1 LNHDA and CDR2 SQIVND (reference sequence). CDR3 length: 15 residues. The chain's CDR3 is CASRGGASQDNEQFF. The CDR3 DNA sequence: TGTGCCAGTCGAGGCGGGGCGTCCCAAGACAATGAGCAGTTCTTC.

CDR3 DNA sequence: TGTGCCAGCAGTTACCAGGGGACAGGGGCTAGGGAGACCCAGTACTTC. It translates to CASSYQGTGARETQYF. The chain uses TRBV6-5 and TRBJ2-5, with TRBD1 matching over 10 bases. V shed 2 bases, J shed 5 bases, and the junction held 8 bases outside the gene matches. This CDR3 has 16 residues. Germline V gene sequence: CDR1 MNHEY, CDR2 SVGAGI.

This clone has only one observation. The chain uses TRBV5-1 and TRBJ1-4, with D maybe TRBD1 (6 bases). The germline V and J ends were trimmed by 3 bases and 5 bases, with 14 bases remaining between them. The CDR3 spans 15 residues. Germline V gene lookup returns CDR1 SGHRS and CDR2 YFSETQ. The CDR3 nucleotides are TGCGCCAGCAGCTCTCGGGGGGCCCCCAATGAAAAACTGTTTTTT. This encodes CASSSRGAPNEKLFF.

The CDR3 loop is CASSFVPEETQYF. In nucleotides, the CDR3 is TGCGCCAGCAGCTTCGTCCCGGAAGAGACCCAGTACTTC. This chain connects TRBV5-1 to TRBJ2-5; D ambiguous. The CDR3 spans 13 residues. Per the germline V gene, CDR1 is SGHRS and CDR2 is YFSETQ. V lost 2 bases and J lost 3, with 8 bases in between.

The count of this clone is one. This chain uses TRBV7-9 with TRBJ1-6, with TRBD1 as a possible D gene (6 bases). CDR3 size: 14 residues. The V end was cut by 1 base, the J end by 10 bases, with 11 bases between. Germline CDR1 SEHNR, CDR2 FQNEAQ (reference sequence). CDR3 amino acids: CASSLVQGRSPLHF. The DNA of the CDR3 is TGTGCCAGCAGCTTAGTACAGGGACGGTCACCCCTCCACTTT.

This clone occurred a few times. The chain uses TRBV7-3 and TRBJ1-6; D is unresolved. Per the germline V gene, CDR1 is SGHTA and CDR2 is FQGTGA. Trimming took 1 base from V and 10 from J, leaving 14 bases between them. The length of the CDR3 is 15 residues. The DNA of the CDR3 is TGTGCCAGCAGCTTAAGGGCCTTAGGACTCTCACCCCTCCACTTT. Encoded protein: CASSLRALGLSPLHF. Full variable domain (missing parts from reference TRBV7-3 and TRBJ1-6): GAGVSQTPSNKVTEKGKYVELRCDPISGHTALYWYRQSLGQGPEFLIYFQGTGAADDSGLPNDRFFAVRPEGSVSTLKIQRTERGDSAVYLCASSLRALGLSPLHFGNGTRLTVT.

The rearrangement links TRBV27 to TRBJ2-4; D gene unclear. Looked up from germline, CDR1 is MNHEY and CDR2 is SMNVEV (reference sequence). CDR3 length: 13 amino acids. V was pared by 0 bases and J by 7 bases, with 7 bases between. The CDR3 DNA is TGTGCCAGCAGTTTATCCTCCGGGAACATTCAGTACTTC. It is translated as CASSLSSGNIQYF.

V usage is TRBV7-2 and J usage is TRBJ2-7; 13 bases map to TRBD2. The germline gives CDR1 SGHTA, CDR2 FQGNSA. V lost 0 bases, J lost 4 bases, and 3 bases stayed unmatched. The CDR3 consists of 16 residues. The CDR3 sequence: CASSLASGLAGYEQYF. In DNA, the CDR3 is TGTGCCAGCAGCTTAGCTTCGGGACTAGCGGGGTACGAGCAGTACTTC.